This entry describes one T cell receptor (beta chain). Antigen unknown. The junction differs from germline at one of its ends, possibly a read error. The sample comes from a study of T cell repertoires in ileal Crohn's disease. Across the study: All patients had surgery for stricturing (61%) or penetrating (around 40%) disease. Study-level findings and limits: High-frequency clones were more common in sorted CD8 than CD4 cells. Clonal expansions were more frequent in active smokers than non-smokers at surgery.

This CDR3 is built from 14 residues. CDR1 and CDR2 (germline): SNHLY, FYNNEI. Data came from immunoSEQ multiplex PCR; TCRdb stores just in-frame clones and leaves some out. The table lists about 15,000 clones, 75% to 90% of them singletons. The sequenced sample was ileal tissue. This clonotype was sampled from an adult with Crohn's disease. The chain carries TRBV2 and TRBJ2-5, with D possibly TRBD2 on 5 matching bases. CDR3 DNA sequence: TGTGCCAGCAGGGAAGGTCGGGGCCAAGAGACCCAGTACTTC. Encoded protein: CASREGRGQETQYF.